Each of the 22 T cell receptor beta chains below was sequenced from the same sample in a study of CD8+CD57+ T cells in acquired aplastic anemia listed by TCRdb under 2018. TCRdb lists the instrument as Illumina HiSeq 2000. Genomic DNA was used as template for profiling of TCR beta VDJ combinations and CDR3 sequences. The public reads were quality trimmed at Q25 with fastp and then assembled into clones with MiXCR by TCRdb, keeping productive beta chains. Each CDR3 protein appears once, grouped with its most common genes and DNA. The sample table lists roughly 300,000 distinct CDR3 sequences, roughly 50% of them with a count of one. Under 8.5% of the sample is in the top ten clones. The sequenced sample was sorted CD4+, CD8+, or CD8+CD57+ T cells (not recorded which) from PBMCs. Receptor source: a human donor with severe aplastic anemia or a healthy control (not recorded which).

This clonotype was picked up many times. V usage is TRBV7-3 and J usage is TRBJ2-2, with D possibly matching TRBD2 (6 bases). Trimming removed 5 bases from V and 2 bases from J, with 18 bases in between. The CDR3 is 17 amino acids. Germline V CDR1 and CDR2: SGHTA, FQGTGA. The CDR3, as DNA: TGTGCCAGCAGCCGCCGGGGGTCTGGCTATAACACCGGGGAGCTGTTTTTT. This codes for CASSRRGSGYNTGELFF.

The chain uses TRBV2 and TRBJ2-7, with D possibly TRBD1 on 9 matching bases. This CDR3 comprises 16 residues. With 4 bases removed from V and 3 bases from J, the gap between germline ends came to 19 bases. Germline V gene data show CDR1 as SNHLY and CDR2 as FYNNEI. CDR3 in amino acids: CASSGLAGQGIYEQYF. The DNA for the CDR3 is TGTGCCAGCAGTGGATTAGCGGGACAGGGAATCTACGAGCAGTACTTC.

There are many counts of this clonotype. CDR3 sequence (DNA): TGTGCCAGCAAGGCTGCAGCATCAGACTATGGCTACACCTTC. This sequence encodes CASKAAASDYGYTF. The genes are TRBV12-3 or TRBV12-4 and TRBJ1-2; unclear D gene. Between the trimmed V and J ends, which lost 7 bases and 3 bases, there was a span of 15 bases. This CDR3 contains 14 residues.

The CDR3 DNA reads TGTGCCAGCAGCTTCGGGACAGGCGCCGAGCAGTACTTC. Its protein product is CASSFGTGAEQYF. The rearrangement uses TRBV7-2 and TRBJ2-7, with TRBD1 matching over 8 bases. CDR3 length: 13 residues. Germline V gene data show CDR1 as SGHTA and CDR2 as FQGNSA. The V gene end was trimmed by 3 bases and the J gene end by 6 bases; junction bases not matched to a gene: 4.

This clonotype was detected many times. The chain joins TRBV7-2 to TRBJ1-1, with no clear D. This CDR3 is 15 amino acids long. Per germline, CDR1 SGHTA and CDR2 FQGNSA. Trimming took off 1 base at V and 4 bases at J, with 13 bases between the two ends. CDR3 in amino acids: CASSLVGTSSTEAFF. The CDR3 DNA sequence: TGTGCCAGCAGCTTAGTTGGTACATCGAGCACTGAAGCTTTCTTT. Full variable domain (outside the CDR3, taken from reference TRBV7-2 and TRBJ1-1): GAGVSQSPSNKVTEKGKDVELRCDPISGHTALYWYRQSLGQGLEFLIYFQGNSAPDKSGLPSDRFSAERTGGSVSTLTIQRTQQEDSAVYLCASSLVGTSSTEAFFGQGTRLTVV.

This chain links TRBV2 with TRBJ1-5; D is undetermined. Germline V lookup: CDR1 SNHLY, CDR2 FYNNEI. V lost 4 bases and J 3 bases, leaving 7 bases between the germline ends. The CDR3 is 13 amino acids. CDR3 sequence reads: CASSGRDNQPQHF. CDR3 in DNA: TGTGCCAGCAGTGGACGGGACAATCAGCCCCAGCATTTT.

The table lists this clonotype with a count of one. A much more abundant neighbour one base away suggests this may be a read error. The rearrangement joins TRBV7-2 to TRBJ2-2; TRBD2 aligns across 10 bases. The V segment lost 6 bases and the J segment 1 base; nucleotides outside the gene matches: 11. This CDR3 is 18 amino acids long. Germline loops: CDR1 SGHTA, CDR2 FQGNSA. The CDR3 region has the DNA TGTGCCAGCAGACCAAACCTAGCGGGGGTGCAGAACACCGGGGAGCTGTTTTTT. Its protein is CASRPNLAGVQNTGELFF. The whole variable domain, filled in from reference TRBV7-2 and TRBJ2-2, reads GAGVSQSPSNKVTEKGKDVELRCDPISGHTALYWYRQSLGQGLEFLIYFQGNSAPDKSGLPSDRFSAERTGGSVSTLTIQRTQQEDSAVYLCASRPNLAGVQNTGELFFGEGSRLTVL.

This clonotype was picked up many times. V is TRBV4-2 and J is TRBJ2-2, with a weak D call TRBD1 (5 bases). The length of the CDR3 is 14 residues. CDR1 is LGHNA, CDR2 YNFKEQ, per germline. V was trimmed by 7 bases and J by 6 bases, leaving 15 bases between them. CDR3 region: CASTQGRLPGELFF. CDR3 nucleotide sequence: TGTGCCAGCACTCAGGGCAGGTTACCCGGGGAGCTGTTTTTT.

The rearrangement uses TRBV7-8 and TRBJ2-7; D unclear. This CDR3 contains 15 residues. CDR1 and CDR2 from the germline V gene are SGHVS and FQNEAQ. The ends were cut back, 1 base at V and 5 bases at J, with 15 bases in the middle. The CDR3, as DNA: TGTGCCAGCAGCTTAGGTGGCGGAATCCTCCACGAGCAGTACTTC. Protein product: CASSLGGGILHEQYF.

The V call is TRBV20-1, the J call TRBJ2-7; 8 nucleotides align to TRBD1. This CDR3 spans 13 amino acids. CDR1 is DFQATT, CDR2 SNEGSKA, per germline (reference sequence). The V and J ends lost 0 bases and 6 bases, in that order; junction bases with no gene match: 4. CDR3 sequence reads: CSARDRTGPEQYF. Here the CDR3 DNA reads TGCAGTGCTAGAGATAGGACAGGGCCCGAGCAGTACTTC.

This clonotype occurred many times. The chain combines TRBV6-5 with TRBJ2-7; possible D gene TRBD2, 5 bases. Trimming stripped 4 bases from V and 9 bases from J, with 22 bases between. From germline, CDR1 is MNHEY and CDR2 SVGAGI. The CDR3 is made up of 15 amino acids. The CDR3 sequence: CASSFTQRFPPVQYF. In nucleotides, the CDR3 is TGTGCCAGCAGTTTTACCCAGCGGTTCCCCCCCGTGCAGTACTTC.

This clonotype has a count of ten or more. The J gene is TRBJ1-5, the V gene TRBV19; D perhaps matches TRBD1 (5 bases). The CDR3 loop spans 13 amino acids. Trimming took 6 bases from V and 6 from J, leaving 12 bases between them. Germline V gene data show CDR1 as LNHDA and CDR2 as SQIVND (reference sequence). In DNA form, the CDR3 reads TGTGCCAGTAGGGAGGGGACCGTTCAGCCCCAGCATTTT. The encoded protein is CASREGTVQPQHF.

The V gene is TRBV7-2, the J gene TRBJ2-3; TRBD2 matches at 11 bases. This CDR3 contains 15 residues. The trim removed 5 bases at V and 4 bases at J, leaving 5 bases unmatched. Germline-derived CDR1 and CDR2 are SGHTA and FQGNSA. The CDR3 nucleotides are TGTGCCAGCAGCGCTACTAGCGGGGGCCCAGATACGCAGTATTTT. Its protein is CASSATSGGPDTQYF.

In its sample, this clonotype was seen many times. V is TRBV12-3 or TRBV12-4 and J is TRBJ2-6, with unresolved D. The V end was cut by 3 bases, the J end by 0 bases, with 15 bases between. This CDR3 region has 18 residues. This CDR3 is CASSFILMGSSGANVLTF. The CDR3 DNA follows: TGTGCCAGCAGTTTTATCCTGATGGGGTCCTCTGGGGCCAACGTCCTGACTTTC.

The chain recombines TRBV20-1 with TRBJ1-2, with D unresolved. Germline V gene sequence: CDR1 DFQATT, CDR2 SNEGSKA (reference sequence). With 3 bases removed from V and 6 bases from J, the gap between germline ends came to 5 bases. The CDR3 contains 10 residues. The CDR3 coding sequence is TGCAGTGCTAGGAGGGATGGCTACACCTTC. Its translation: CSARRDGYTF.

The chain uses TRBV7-2 and TRBJ2-7, with 14 positions matching TRBD2. Per the germline V gene, CDR1 is SGHTA and CDR2 is FQGNSA. The CDR3 length is 18 residues. V lost 1 base to trimming and J lost 2 bases; unmatched junction nucleotides: 7. DNA of the CDR3: TGTGCCAGCAGCTTAGGTCGTCGACTAGCGGGGGGGACCTACGAGCAGTACTTC. Translating it yields CASSLGRRLAGGTYEQYF.

This clonotype was seen ten or more times. The chain uses TRBV9 and TRBJ2-7; 8 positions match TRBD2. The CDR3 is made up of 14 amino acids. V lost 0 bases and J lost 4; bases outside the gene matches: 3. CDR1 is SGDLS, CDR2 YYNGEE, per germline. The CDR3 DNA reads as TGTGCCAGCAGCGTAGTTAGCGGGACTTACGAGCAGTACTTC. This gives the protein CASSVVSGTYEQYF.

The chain's CDR3 is CACRQGHSPLHF. In nucleotides, the CDR3 is TGTGCCTGTCGACAGGGGCATTCACCCCTCCACTTT. The chain links TRBV19 to TRBJ1-6; 8 nucleotides align to TRBD1. This CDR3 is 12 amino acids long. With 11 bases clipped from V and 8 bases from J, the junction kept 5 bases outside the gene matches. The germline V gene encodes CDR1 LNHDA and CDR2 SQIVND (reference sequence).

The V gene is TRBV7-6, the J gene TRBJ2-5; D is possibly TRBD1 or TRBD2 (6 bases each). Trimming stripped 6 bases from V and 1 base from J, with 15 bases between. The CDR3 has 15 amino acids. CDR1 is SGHVS and CDR2 is FNYEAQ in the germline V gene. CDR3 amino acids: CASRGLGGRQETQYF. The CDR3 DNA reads TGTGCCAGCAGAGGCTTGGGGGGCCGCCAAGAGACCCAGTACTTC.

In its sample, this clonotype was seen many times. The V gene is TRBV5-5, the J gene TRBJ1-6; possibly TRBD1 for D (5 bases). V dropped 2 bases and J dropped 8 bases, with 14 bases sitting between them. Germline V gene lookup returns CDR1 SGHKS and CDR2 YYEKEE (reference sequence). CDR3 size: 15 residues. DNA for the CDR3: TGTGCCAGCAGCTTTCCAGGGACGTGGGATTCACCCCTCCACTTT. It is translated as CASSFPGTWDSPLHF. Full variable domain (remainder filled in from reference TRBV5-5 and TRBJ1-6): DAGVTQSPTHLIKTRGQQVTLRCSPISGHKSVSWYQQVLGQGPQFIFQYYEKEERGRGNFPDRFSARQFPNYSSELNVNALLLGDSALYLCASSFPGTWDSPLHFGNGTRLTVT.

V and J are TRBV7-9 and TRBJ2-6; 8 positions match TRBD1. CDR1 and CDR2 from the germline V gene are SEHNR and FQNEAQ (reference sequence). Trimming at V came to 3 bases and at J to 4 bases, leaving 11 bases not matched to a gene. The CDR3 spans 18 residues. DNA for the CDR3: TGTGCCAGCAGCTTGAGCGATCAGGGGGCTTTAGGGGCCAACGTCCTGACTTTC. Its translation: CASSLSDQGALGANVLTF. The variable domain in full, with the rest retrieved from reference TRBV7-9 and TRBJ2-6, is DTGVSQNPRHKITKRGQNVTFRCDPISEHNRLYWYRQTLGQGPEFLTYFQNEAQLEKSRLLSDRFSAERPKGSFSTLEIQRTEQGDSAMYLCASSLSDQGALGANVLTFGAGSRLTVL.

The V call is TRBV9, the J call TRBJ2-7, with a possible D match to TRBD1 (5 bases). The germline CDR1 and CDR2 sequences are SGDLS and YYNGEE. The CDR3 has 14 amino acids. The V and J ends lost 0 bases and 2 bases respectively, with 9 bases between them. The CDR3 region has the DNA TGTGCCAGCAGCGTAGATCAGGGTCCCTACGAGCAGTACTTC. Residues: CASSVDQGPYEQYF. Complete variable domain (other parts from reference TRBV9 and TRBJ2-7): DSGVTQTPKHLITATGQRVTLRCSPRSGDLSVYWYQQSLDQGLQFLIQYYNGEERAKGNILERFSAQQFPDLHSELNLSSLELGDSALYFCASSVDQGPYEQYFGPGTRLTVT.